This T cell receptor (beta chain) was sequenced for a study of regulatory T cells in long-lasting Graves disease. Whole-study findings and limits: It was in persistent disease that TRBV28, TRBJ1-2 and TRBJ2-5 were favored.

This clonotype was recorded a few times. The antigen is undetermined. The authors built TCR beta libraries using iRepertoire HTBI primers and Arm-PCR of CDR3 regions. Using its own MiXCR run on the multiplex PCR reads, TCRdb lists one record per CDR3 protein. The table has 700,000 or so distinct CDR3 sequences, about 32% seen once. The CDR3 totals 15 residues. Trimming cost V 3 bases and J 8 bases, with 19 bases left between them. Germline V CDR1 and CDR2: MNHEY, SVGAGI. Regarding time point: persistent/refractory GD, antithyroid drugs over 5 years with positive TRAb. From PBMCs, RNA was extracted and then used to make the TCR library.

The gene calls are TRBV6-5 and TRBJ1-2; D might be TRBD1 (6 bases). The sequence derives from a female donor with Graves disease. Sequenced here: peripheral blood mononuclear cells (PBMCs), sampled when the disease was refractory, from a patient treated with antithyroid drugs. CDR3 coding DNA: TGTGCCAGCAGTTATAGGGGGGGAATAGAGGGAGGCTACACCTTC. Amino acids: CASSYRGGIEGGYTF.